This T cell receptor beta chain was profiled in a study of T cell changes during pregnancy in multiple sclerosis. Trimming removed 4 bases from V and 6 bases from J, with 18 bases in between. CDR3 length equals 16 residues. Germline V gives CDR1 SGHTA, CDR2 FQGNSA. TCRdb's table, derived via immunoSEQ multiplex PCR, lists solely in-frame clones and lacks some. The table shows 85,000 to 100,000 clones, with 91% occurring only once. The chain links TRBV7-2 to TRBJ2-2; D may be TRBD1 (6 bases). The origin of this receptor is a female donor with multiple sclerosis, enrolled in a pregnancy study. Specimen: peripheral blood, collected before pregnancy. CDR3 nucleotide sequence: TGTGCCAGCAGCTATCCCCCCGGACAGTCCTCCGGGGAGCTGTTTTTT. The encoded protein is CASSYPPGQSSGELFF.